This T cell receptor beta chain stems from a study of T cell changes during pregnancy in multiple sclerosis. The method was immunoSEQ multiplex PCR; TCRdb's version includes in-frame clones alone and lacks a portion of them. The data show around 88,000 clones, under 95% seen once. The V and J ends lost 2 bases and 6 bases respectively, with 10 bases between them. The CDR3 is made up of 13 amino acids. Germline CDR1 and CDR2: MNHEY and SVGAGI. The V gene is TRBV6-5, the J gene TRBJ1-2; possible D gene TRBD1, 5 bases. The sequencing used peripheral blood, collected after pregnancy. The TCR was taken from a female donor in good health, enrolled as a control in a pregnancy study. The CDR3 DNA is TGTGCCAGCAGTTACCAGGGTTTCGATGGCTACACCTTC. Protein product: CASSYQGFDGYTF.